The 26 T cell receptor beta chains below all came from one sample that was sequenced in a study of blood T cell repertoires in COVID-19. Assay used: immunoSEQ multiplex PCR; TCRdb lists only in-frame clones, some missing. This table holds about 300,000 clones, around 90% found once. Sequencing was done on a sample of PBMCs or T cells enriched from blood (not recorded which). The receptors derive from a man aged 60-69 years who had recovered from COVID-19.

The J gene is TRBJ2-3, the V gene TRBV29-1, with TRBD1 matching over 10 bases. The germline V gene encodes CDR1 SQVTM and CDR2 ANQGSEA. Trimming took 7 bases from V and 4 from J; bases not matched to a gene: 8. The CDR3 runs to 14 residues. CDR3 coding DNA: TGCAGCGCGTCCGGGACAGGGGCCTCAGATACGCAGTATTTT. It yields the protein CSASGTGASDTQYF.

For the CDR3, the DNA is TGCGCCAGCAGCTTGGACCCACAGGGGGTGGCTGAAGCTTTCTTT. Translation: CASSLDPQGVAEAFF. The chain carries TRBV5-1 and TRBJ1-1; 8 bases fit TRBD1. The V gene end was trimmed by 0 bases and the J gene end by 6 bases; junction bases not matched to a gene: 7. Germline CDR1 is SGHRS and CDR2 is YFSETQ. The CDR3 sequence is 15 residues long.

The chain has TRBV18 and TRBJ1-5; 7 positions match TRBD1. V shed 5 bases, J shed 7 bases, and the junction held 8 bases outside the gene matches. CDR1 is KGHSH, CDR2 LQKENI, per germline. The CDR3 length is 14 residues. CDR3 residues: CASSVDRAGQPQHF. Here the CDR3 DNA reads TGTGCCAGCTCAGTCGACAGGGCGGGACAGCCCCAGCATTTT.

The chain carries TRBV6-5 and TRBJ1-2; D remains unclear. The CDR3 runs to 14 residues. The V and J ends lost 0 bases and 5 bases respectively, with 10 bases between them. The germline CDR1 and CDR2 sequences are MNHEY and SVGAGI. The CDR3 coding sequence is TGTGCCAGCAGTTACTCCCCGGGATTGTATGGCTACACCTTC. Amino acid sequence: CASSYSPGLYGYTF.

The chain has TRBV9 and TRBJ2-3; no firm D call. The V end was cut by 1 base, the J end by 2 bases, with 14 bases between. CDR3 length: 16 residues. Germline-derived CDR1 and CDR2 are SGDLS and YYNGEE. The CDR3, as DNA: TGTGCCAGCAGCGTATTCGCGATACCCCCCACAGATACGCAGTATTTT. It codes for CASSVFAIPPTDTQYF.

The chain uses TRBV7-2 and TRBJ1-6, with D uncertain. CDR3 length equals 14 residues. Trimming stripped 1 base from V and 6 bases from J, with 7 bases between. Germline V CDR1 and CDR2: SGHTA, FQGNSA. This chain's CDR3 is CASSLVSANSPLHF. The CDR3 DNA follows: TGTGCCAGCAGCTTAGTGAGCGCTAATTCACCCCTCCACTTT.

The chain carries TRBV5-1 and TRBJ2-7; a weak D match, TRBD1 (6 bases). Germline CDR1 is SGHRS and CDR2 is YFSETQ. CDR3 length equals 16 residues. Trimming pared 2 bases from V and 1 base from J, leaving 16 bases between. CDR3 coding DNA: TGCGCCAGCAGCTTAACAACAGGGTTCATGTCCTACGAGCAGTACTTC. Its protein is CASSLTTGFMSYEQYF.

The genes are TRBV5-4 and TRBJ1-4; TRBD1 might be the D (5 bases). Germline-derived CDR1 and CDR2 are SGHNT and YYREEE (reference sequence). The CDR3 covers 16 residues. Trimming shortened V by 5 bases and J by 0 bases, and 14 bases separated the two germline ends. The CDR3 DNA reads TGTGCCAGCAGTGGCCAGGGCGATACAACTAATGAAAAACTGTTTTTT. This encodes CASSGQGDTTNEKLFF. Complete variable domain (other parts from reference TRBV5-4 and TRBJ1-4): ETGVTQSPTHLIKTRGQQVTLRCSSQSGHNTVSWYQQALGQGPQFIFQYYREEENGRGNFPPRFSGLQFPNYSSELNVNALELDDSALYLCASSGQGDTTNEKLFFGSGTQLSVL.

V usage is TRBV7-2 and J usage is TRBJ1-3, with a tentative D call TRBD1 (6 bases). Germline CDR1 and CDR2: SGHTA and FQGNSA. V lost 3 bases and J lost 1, with 10 bases in between. This CDR3 region has 15 residues. The CDR3 loop reads CASSFGGLSGNTIYF. In nucleotides, the CDR3 is TGTGCCAGCAGCTTTGGGGGCCTTTCTGGAAACACCATATATTTT.

The gene calls are TRBV28 and TRBJ1-2, with D maybe TRBD1 (6 bases). There are 15 residues in the CDR3. CDR1 and CDR2 from the germline V gene are MDHEN and SYDVKM. Trimming removed 3 bases from V and 0 bases from J, with 11 bases in between. CDR3 protein: CASSFLTGANYGYTF. The DNA of the CDR3 is TGTGCCAGCAGTTTCCTGACAGGAGCTAACTATGGCTACACCTTC.

The rearrangement uses TRBV3-1 (or the pseudogene TRBV3-2) and TRBJ2-5; D is unresolved. CDR1 and CDR2 from the germline V gene are LGHDT and YNNKEL (reference sequence). Trimming removed 4 bases from V and 0 bases from J, with 12 bases in between. The CDR3 sequence is 15 residues long. CDR3 DNA sequence: TGTGCCAGCAGCCCTAAAGAGGTGTACCAAGAGACCCAGTACTTC. This codes for CASSPKEVYQETQYF.

The chain links TRBV4-3 to TRBJ2-7; D uncertain. Trimming removed 1 base from V and 0 bases from J, with 10 bases in between. The V gene's germline CDR1 is LGHNA and CDR2 YSLEER. This CDR3 region has 15 residues. Here the CDR3 reads CASSQGYSLSYEQYF. In nucleotides, the CDR3 is TGCGCCAGCAGCCAAGGGTACTCCCTCTCCTACGAGCAGTACTTC.

This clone was counted once. V and J are TRBV9 and TRBJ2-2; TRBD2 aligns across 10 bases. The germline CDR1 and CDR2 sequences are SGDLS and YYNGEE. The trim removed 4 bases at V and 6 bases at J, leaving 15 bases unmatched. The CDR3 totals 18 residues. The DNA for the CDR3 is TGTGCCAGCAGCCGCAGGATGGAAGCGGGAGGGCCATCCGGGGAGCTGTTTTTT. This encodes CASSRRMEAGGPSGELFF. The full variable domain, in which reference TRBV9 and TRBJ2-2 provide the parts outside the CDR3, is DSGVTQTPKHLITATGQRVTLRCSPRSGDLSVYWYQQSLDQGLQFLIQYYNGEERAKGNILERFSAQQFPDLHSELNLSSLELGDSALYFCASSRRMEAGGPSGELFFGEGSRLTVL.

The chain joins TRBV14 to TRBJ2-2; tentatively, D is TRBD1 (6 bases). This CDR3 region has 13 residues. Germline loops: CDR1 SGHDN, CDR2 FVKESK. V was shortened by 4 bases and J by 7 bases, with 10 bases between the two germline ends. The CDR3 loop reads CASSPQGVGELFF. For the CDR3, the DNA is TGTGCCAGCAGCCCACAGGGAGTCGGGGAGCTGTTTTTT.

This rearrangement joins TRBV19 to TRBJ2-2, with a possible D match to TRBD2 (5 bases). CDR1 LNHDA and CDR2 SQIVND come from the germline V gene (reference sequence). The CDR3 covers 14 residues. The germline V and J ends were trimmed by 8 bases and 4 bases, with 14 bases remaining between them. CDR3 residues: CASYRAAGTGELFF. The CDR3 DNA reads as TGTGCCAGTTATCGGGCTGCGGGCACCGGGGAGCTGTTTTTT. Variable domain in full (rest from reference TRBV19 and TRBJ2-2): DGGITQSPKYLFRKEGQNVTLSCEQNLNHDAMYWYRQDPGQGLRLIYYSQIVNDFQKGDIAEGYSVSREKKESFPLTVTSAQKNPTAFYLCASYRAAGTGELFFGEGSRLTVL.

This rearrangement joins TRBV18 to TRBJ1-1; D not certain. V lost 4 bases and J lost 4, with 7 bases in between. The germline CDR1 and CDR2 sequences are KGHSH and LQKENI. CDR3 length equals 12 residues. The CDR3 nucleotides read TGTGCCAGCTCACTACAGCTCACTGAAGCTTTCTTT. It specifies CASSLQLTEAFF.

This chain joins TRBV6-5 and TRBJ1-5; 7 bases fit TRBD1. Germline V lookup: CDR1 MNHEY, CDR2 SVGAGI. With V trimmed by 2 bases and J by 4 bases, 5 bases remained unmatched. The CDR3 has 15 residues. CDR3 sequence (DNA): TGTGCCAGCAGTTACGGGCCAGGGGGAAATCAGCCCCAGCATTTT. It yields the protein CASSYGPGGNQPQHF.

This chain links TRBV18 with TRBJ1-1; no definite D call. V lost 8 bases, J lost 0 bases, and 13 bases lay in between. From germline, CDR1 is KGHSH and CDR2 LQKENI. CDR3 length: 14 amino acids. The CDR3 reads CASTTSYLNTEAFF. The DNA of the CDR3 is TGTGCCAGCACTACGTCGTATTTGAACACTGAAGCTTTCTTT.

This clone appeared a single time. The chain couples TRBV19 to TRBJ2-7; 7 nucleotides match TRBD1. The germline gives CDR1 LNHDA, CDR2 SQIVND (reference sequence). The CDR3 spans 14 residues. V was clipped by 6 bases and J by 6 bases; unmatched bases: 11. The DNA for the CDR3 is TGTGCCAGTAGGAGGGAACAGGGGCTGGGCGAGCAGTACTTC. Protein sequence: CASRREQGLGEQYF.

Only one count was recorded for this clone. The genes are TRBV30 and TRBJ1-5, with a weak D call TRBD1 (5 bases). Germline V lookup: CDR1 GTSNPN, CDR2 SVGIG (reference sequence). Deletions cut 1 base from V and 6 bases from J, with 16 bases between. The CDR3 consists of 15 residues. The CDR3 reads CAWSDFGGISQPQHF. DNA for the CDR3: TGTGCCTGGAGTGACTTTGGGGGGATAAGTCAGCCCCAGCATTTT.

This chain connects TRBV20-1 to TRBJ1-2; D is undetermined. CDR1 DFQATT and CDR2 SNEGSKA come from the germline V gene (reference sequence). The CDR3 has 16 residues. The V end was cut by 3 bases, the J end by 1 base, with 18 bases between. CDR3 in amino acids: CSASGRSNSGNYGYTF. The DNA for the CDR3 is TGCAGTGCTAGTGGCAGATCGAACAGTGGTAACTATGGCTACACCTTC.

The chain links TRBV5-1 to TRBJ1-2, with D possibly matching TRBD1 (5 bases). This CDR3 is 16 amino acids long. Per germline, CDR1 SGHRS and CDR2 YFSETQ. The V end lost 0 bases, the J end lost 5 bases, and 17 bases lay between the germline ends. The CDR3 nucleotides are TGCGCCAGCAGCTTGGATCCCACGGGGGGAGAATATGGCTACACCTTC. Amino acid sequence: CASSLDPTGGEYGYTF.

This sequence joins TRBV18 and TRBJ2-7; D perhaps matches TRBD2 (6 bases). The CDR3 consists of 15 residues. Germline-derived CDR1 and CDR2 are KGHSH and LQKENI. V was clipped by 4 bases and J by 0 bases, with 13 bases between them. The CDR3 loop reads CASSRGGTYSYEQYF. The CDR3, as DNA: TGTGCCAGCTCACGCGGTGGGACTTACTCCTACGAGCAGTACTTC.

The chain combines TRBV7-9 with TRBJ2-7, with TRBD2 as a possible D gene (6 bases). V was cut by 6 bases and J by 3 bases, with 18 bases left in between. The CDR3 sequence is 15 residues long. Germline CDR1 reads SEHNR; CDR2 reads FQNEAQ (reference sequence). The CDR3 DNA reads as TGTGCCAGCAGGCTTAGCGGATCCGAGCTCTACGAGCAGTACTTC. Protein: CASRLSGSELYEQYF.

This sequence joins TRBV7-6 and TRBJ2-1; 13 bases are a match to TRBD2. V was clipped by 5 bases and J by 7 bases; unmatched bases: 8. The CDR3 covers 16 residues. Germline V gives CDR1 SGHVS, CDR2 FNYEAQ. The CDR3 sequence: CASSRRTSGSMNEQFF. CDR3 DNA sequence: TGTGCCAGCAGCCGGCGGACTAGCGGGAGCATGAATGAGCAGTTCTTC.

The V and J genes are TRBV4-3 and TRBJ2-1; 7 nucleotides line up with TRBD2. This CDR3 is 16 amino acids long. J was trimmed by 10 bases and V by 1 base; bases with no gene match: 13. Germline lookup yields CDR1 LGHNA and CDR2 YSLEER. In DNA, the CDR3 is TGCGCCAGCAGCCAAGTACGCCTAGCGGACCACAGAGAGCAGTTCTTC. Amino acids: CASSQVRLADHREQFF.